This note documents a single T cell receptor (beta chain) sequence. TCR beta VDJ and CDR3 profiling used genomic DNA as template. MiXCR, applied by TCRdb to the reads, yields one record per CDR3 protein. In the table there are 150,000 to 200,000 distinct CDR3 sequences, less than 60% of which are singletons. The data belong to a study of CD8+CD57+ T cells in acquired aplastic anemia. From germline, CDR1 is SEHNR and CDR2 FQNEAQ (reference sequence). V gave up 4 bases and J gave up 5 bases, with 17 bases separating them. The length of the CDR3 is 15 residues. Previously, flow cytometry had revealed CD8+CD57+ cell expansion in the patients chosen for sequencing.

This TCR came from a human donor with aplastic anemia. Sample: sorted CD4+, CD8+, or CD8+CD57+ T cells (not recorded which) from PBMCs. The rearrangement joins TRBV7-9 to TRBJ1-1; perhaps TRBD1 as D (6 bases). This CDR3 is CASSSQQGSRTEAFF. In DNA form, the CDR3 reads TGTGCCAGCAGCTCCCAACAGGGTTCGAGAACTGAAGCTTTCTTT.